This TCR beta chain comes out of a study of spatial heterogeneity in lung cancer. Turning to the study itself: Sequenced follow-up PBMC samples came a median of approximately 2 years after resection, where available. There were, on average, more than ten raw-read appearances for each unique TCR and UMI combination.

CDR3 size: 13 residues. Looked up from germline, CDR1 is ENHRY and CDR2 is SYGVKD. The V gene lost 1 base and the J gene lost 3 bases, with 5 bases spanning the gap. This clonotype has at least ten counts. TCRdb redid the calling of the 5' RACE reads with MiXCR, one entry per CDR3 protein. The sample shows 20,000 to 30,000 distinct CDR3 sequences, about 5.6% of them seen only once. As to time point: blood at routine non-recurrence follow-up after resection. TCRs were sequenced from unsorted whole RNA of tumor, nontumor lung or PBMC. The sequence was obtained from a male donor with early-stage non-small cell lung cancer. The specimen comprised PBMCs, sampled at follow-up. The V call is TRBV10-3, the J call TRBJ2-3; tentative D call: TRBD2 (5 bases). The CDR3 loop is CAISEWETDTQYF. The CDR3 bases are TGTGCCATCAGTGAGTGGGAGACAGATACGCAGTATTTT.